Shown below are 30 T cell receptor beta chains from a single sample sequenced in a study of control samples from healthy donors and cancer patients. Produced via immunoSEQ multiplex PCR; TCRdb's table is partial and in-frame only. The table has under 70,000 clones, nearly 90% seen once. The sample comprised blood. These receptors originate from a man aged 50-60 years in good health.

The rearrangement links TRBV10-3 to TRBJ1-1; D is ambiguous. CDR3 length: 14 residues. Trimming shortened V by 0 bases and J by 2 bases, and 7 bases separated the two germline ends. Per germline, CDR1 ENHRY and CDR2 SYGVKD. CDR3 protein: CAISESKLNTEAFF. The CDR3 region has the DNA TGTGCCATCAGTGAGTCGAAGCTAAACACTGAAGCTTTCTTT.

This clone has just a few counts. CDR3 region: CASRRHDQIGLYGYTF. CDR3 DNA sequence: TGTGCAAGTCGCCGACACGACCAGATCGGGCTCTATGGCTACACCTTC. The chain combines TRBV12-2 with TRBJ1-2. TRBV12-2 counts as a pseudogene. CDR3 length: 16 residues.

This clone has only a few counts. This chain links TRBV6-5 with TRBJ2-3; D is perhaps TRBD1 (6 bases). Germline CDR1 MNHEY, CDR2 SVGAGI. V was clipped by 7 bases and J by 2 bases, with 13 bases between them. The length of the CDR3 is 14 residues. In nucleotides, the CDR3 is TGTGCCAGCACCCGGACAGTACTCACAGATACGCAGTATTTT. Amino acids: CASTRTVLTDTQYF.

This chain joins TRBV27 and TRBJ1-5; 9 nucleotides line up with TRBD1. Germline trimming cut 1 base from V and 3 bases from J; bases unmatched to any gene: 7. The CDR3 covers 17 residues. Germline CDR1 MNHEY, CDR2 SMNVEV (reference sequence). CDR3 protein: CASSLLGDRVSNQPQHF. CDR3 in DNA: TGTGCCAGCAGTTTATTGGGGGACAGGGTTTCCAATCAGCCCCAGCATTTT.

The chain has TRBV19 and TRBJ1-5; no reliable D call. Trimming removed 7 bases from V and 2 bases from J, with 18 bases in between. This CDR3 region has 16 residues. CDR1 LNHDA and CDR2 SQIVND come from the germline V gene (reference sequence). CDR3 loop: CASTPGPIRGNQPQHF. In nucleotides, the CDR3 is TGTGCCAGTACCCCGGGTCCGATTAGGGGCAATCAGCCCCAGCATTTT.

This chain links TRBV27 with TRBJ1-1; D unclear. Between the trimmed V and J ends, which lost 7 bases and 1 base, there was a span of 13 bases. Germline CDR1 and CDR2: MNHEY and SMNVEV (reference sequence). The CDR3 runs 14 residues. CDR3 loop: CASTPGRTNTEAFF. Written as DNA, the CDR3 is TGTGCCAGCACCCCTGGGAGGACGAACACTGAAGCTTTCTTT.

V gene TRBV14 combines with J gene TRBJ2-3; D unresolved. V shed 3 bases and J shed 3 bases, with 19 bases lying between them. The germline CDR1 and CDR2 sequences are SGHDN and FVKESK. The CDR3 extends over 17 amino acids. The CDR3 DNA reads TGTGCCAGCAGCCAGGATCCAGCAATCTTAGGGACAGATACGCAGTATTTT. It translates to CASSQDPAILGTDTQYF.

The V gene is TRBV5-6, the J gene TRBJ1-5; TRBD1 agrees at 8 bases. The CDR3 consists of 16 residues. Trimming took 3 bases from V and 1 from J; bases not matched to a gene: 6. Germline CDR1 SGHDT, CDR2 YYEEEE. CDR3 sequence (DNA): TGTGCCAGCAGCTCAGGACAGGGACCCAGCAATCAGCCCCAGCATTTT. Protein sequence: CASSSGQGPSNQPQHF.

The chain has TRBV2 and TRBJ2-5; no reliable D call. V was shortened by 4 bases and J by 3 bases, with 9 bases between the two germline ends. CDR3 length equals 13 residues. Germline-derived CDR1 and CDR2 are SNHLY and FYNNEI. The CDR3 bases are TGTGCCAGCAGTGGATGGTCCGAAGAGACCCAGTACTTC. As protein: CASSGWSEETQYF.

CDR3 coding DNA: TGTGCCAGCAGTTATTCCGCCACCCTCAATCAGCCCCAGCATTTT. Translating it yields CASSYSATLNQPQHF. The V gene is TRBV6-2 or TRBV6-3, the J gene TRBJ1-5; no clear D gene. The germline CDR1 and CDR2 sequences are MNHEY and SVGEGT. The CDR3 sequence is 15 residues long. The V end was cut by 3 bases, the J end by 3 bases, with 12 bases between.

This clone was counted a single time. A junction end diverges from the germline sequence, so it may reflect a read error. The chain is built from TRBV3-1 (or the pseudogene TRBV3-2) and TRBJ1-1, with D unclear. Germline V gives CDR1 LGHDT, CDR2 YNNKEL (reference sequence). The length of the CDR3 is 11 residues. CDR3 DNA sequence: TGTGCCAGCAGCCAAAAGGCTGAGGCTTTCTTT. It translates to CASSQKAEAFF.

The V call is TRBV7-8, the J call TRBJ1-1, with a weak D call TRBD1 (5 bases). The germline V gene encodes CDR1 SGHVS and CDR2 FQNEAQ. Trimming pared 2 bases from V and 5 bases from J, leaving 9 bases between. The CDR3 contains 13 residues. CDR3 loop: CASSLRGDTEAFF. The DNA for the CDR3 is TGTGCCAGCAGCTTACGGGGGGATACTGAAGCTTTCTTT.

The chain has TRBV7-6 and TRBJ2-2; TRBD1 might be the D (6 bases). This CDR3 region has 16 residues. Germline lookup yields CDR1 SGHVS and CDR2 FNYEAQ. Trimming pared 5 bases from V and 1 base from J, leaving 14 bases between. This CDR3 reads CASSLTTGVNTGELFF. CDR3 coding DNA: TGTGCCAGCAGCCTAACGACAGGAGTGAACACCGGGGAGCTGTTTTTT.

The gene calls are TRBV7-9 and TRBJ2-4, with D hard to call. The germline CDR1 and CDR2 sequences are SEHNR and FQNEAQ (reference sequence). The CDR3 runs 13 residues. Deletions cut 7 bases from V and 0 bases from J, with 7 bases between. The CDR3 region is CASNSVAKNIQYF. The CDR3 nucleotides are TGTGCCAGCAACTCGGTAGCCAAAAACATTCAGTACTTC.

The genes are TRBV5-6 and TRBJ2-1, with 10 bases lining up with TRBD1. Germline CDR1 reads SGHDT; CDR2 reads YYEEEE. J gave up 4 bases and V 3 bases, and 10 bases lay outside the gene matches. CDR3 length equals 17 residues. CDR3 sequence reads: CASSYLMAGQGYNEQFF. CDR3 bases: TGTGCCAGCAGCTACCTTATGGCGGGACAGGGGTACAATGAGCAGTTCTTC.

The J gene is TRBJ2-1, the V gene TRBV27, with D unclear. Germline V gene sequence: CDR1 MNHEY, CDR2 SMNVEV (reference sequence). The CDR3 is 14 amino acids. With 2 bases removed from V and 2 bases from J, the gap between germline ends came to 7 bases. CDR3 amino acids: CASSLHGAYNEQFF. CDR3 nucleotides: TGTGCCAGCAGTTTACATGGGGCCTACAATGAGCAGTTCTTC.

This rearrangement joins TRBV7-8 to TRBJ1-1; D remains ambiguous. The CDR3 totals 14 residues. Germline loops: CDR1 SGHVS, CDR2 FQNEAQ. Trimming shortened V by 1 base and J by 4 bases, and 10 bases separated the two germline ends. The CDR3 coding sequence is TGTGCCAGCAGCTTAGGAGGGTGGGGCACTGAAGCTTTCTTT. Amino acids: CASSLGGWGTEAFF.

The chain recombines TRBV27 with TRBJ2-3; 7 bases map to TRBD1. Germline V gene sequence: CDR1 MNHEY, CDR2 SMNVEV (reference sequence). Germline trimming cut 7 bases from V and 2 bases from J; bases unmatched to any gene: 6. This CDR3 spans 14 amino acids. CDR3: CASKIGTDTDTQYF. The CDR3 DNA sequence: TGTGCCAGCAAAATTGGGACAGACACAGATACGCAGTATTTT.

The CDR3 DNA reads TGTGCCAGCAGTTACTCCGGTTACAATGAGCAGTTCTTC. It is translated as CASSYSGYNEQFF. The genes are TRBV6-5 and TRBJ2-1; D ambiguous. Trimming removed 0 bases at V and 4 bases at J, with 4 bases between. This CDR3 is built from 13 residues. Germline V gene data show CDR1 as MNHEY and CDR2 as SVGAGI.

The J gene is TRBJ1-1, the V gene TRBV7-2; TRBD1 matches at 8 bases. Trimming cost V 2 bases and J 0 bases; bases outside gene matches: 5. The CDR3 extends over 16 amino acids. Germline assignment: CDR1 SGHTA and CDR2 FQGNSA. CDR3 nucleotide sequence: TGTGCCAGCAGCTTACAGGGGGCGGCGGTGAACACTGAAGCTTTCTTT. Translated, it gives CASSLQGAAVNTEAFF.

The genes are TRBV28 and TRBJ1-5; D remains unclear. The V end was cut by 2 bases, the J end by 8 bases, with 13 bases between. The V gene's germline CDR1 is MDHEN and CDR2 SYDVKM. The CDR3 has 14 amino acids. CDR3 residues: CASSLIERKEPQHF. The CDR3, as DNA: TGTGCCAGCAGTTTAATCGAAAGGAAGGAGCCCCAGCATTTT.

The table lists this clone with a count of one. The chain carries TRBV4-3 and TRBJ2-7, with 8 positions matching TRBD1. Germline CDR1 reads LGHNA; CDR2 reads YSLEER. The CDR3 sequence is 17 residues long. V lost 1 base to trimming and J lost 4 bases; unmatched junction nucleotides: 12. CDR3 sequence: CASSQGSVGQGLYEQYF. In DNA form, the CDR3 reads TGCGCCAGCAGCCAAGGGTCCGTAGGACAGGGTTTATACGAGCAGTACTTC.

The chain combines TRBV7-8 with TRBJ2-2; TRBD2 matches at 8 bases. Germline V lookup: CDR1 SGHVS, CDR2 FQNEAQ. With 1 base clipped from V and 2 bases from J, the junction kept 9 bases outside the gene matches. The CDR3 runs to 18 residues. Here the CDR3 DNA reads TGTGCCAGCAGCTTAGTGGGACTAGTCTCGACCAACACCGGGGAGCTGTTTTTT. This translates into CASSLVGLVSTNTGELFF.

This sequence joins TRBV5-1 and TRBJ1-3, with D perhaps TRBD1 (5 bases). The germline CDR1 and CDR2 sequences are SGHRS and YFSETQ. V was trimmed by 4 bases and J by 11 bases, leaving 19 bases between them. The CDR3 totals 14 residues. CDR3 nucleotide sequence: TGCGCCAGCAGCCAGGCAGGGTTGGACGGGGCCATATATTTT. Its protein product is CASSQAGLDGAIYF.

This clone was observed once. In DNA form, the CDR3 reads TGCGCCAGCAGCTCCTCTAGCGGGAGTGGGATCCGGGAGCTGTTTTTT. Translating gives CASSSSSGSGIRELFF. V is TRBV5-1 and J is TRBJ2-2; 10 bases align to TRBD2. CDR1 is SGHRS and CDR2 is YFSETQ in the germline V gene. The length of the CDR3 is 16 residues. The junction had 11 bases not matched to a gene; V was cut back by 3 bases and J by 9 bases.

V usage is TRBV3-1 (or the pseudogene TRBV3-2) and J usage is TRBJ2-3, with 12 bases fitting TRBD2. Germline V gene data show CDR1 as LGHDT and CDR2 as YNNKEL (reference sequence). The CDR3 totals 16 residues. The V segment lost 4 bases and the J segment 1 base; nucleotides outside the gene matches: 3. The CDR3 sequence: CASSPRTSGGTDTQYF. The CDR3 nucleotides are TGTGCCAGCAGCCCCAGGACTAGCGGGGGCACAGATACGCAGTATTTT.

J is TRBJ1-1 and V is TRBV7-2, with unresolved D. The V gene's germline CDR1 is SGHTA and CDR2 FQGNSA. V was cut by 2 bases and J by 8 bases, with 9 bases left in between. This CDR3 is built from 12 residues. Here the CDR3 reads CASSLTTVEAFF. The CDR3 DNA sequence: TGTGCCAGCAGCTTAACGACGGTAGAAGCTTTCTTT.

The V and J genes are TRBV7-3 and TRBJ2-3; 7 bases agree with TRBD1. Trimming took 3 bases from V and 4 from J; bases not matched to a gene: 7. The CDR3 runs to 15 residues. CDR1 and CDR2 (germline): SGHTA, FQGTGA. The CDR3 sequence is CASSLAGGSSDTQYF. The CDR3 bases are TGTGCCAGCAGCTTGGCAGGGGGATCCTCAGATACGCAGTATTTT.

The chain recombines TRBV7-3 with TRBJ2-7; a possible D gene is TRBD1 (5 bases). CDR1 is SGHTA and CDR2 is FQGTGA in the germline V gene. Trimming cost V 2 bases and J 5 bases, with 16 bases left between them. There are 15 residues in the CDR3. In nucleotides, the CDR3 is TGTGCCAGCAGCTTAGGGGCAGGGCTTCTGGACGAGCAGTACTTC. It codes for CASSLGAGLLDEQYF.

Here the CDR3 reads CASSLTTGGDGGYTF. The DNA for the CDR3 is TGTGCCAGCAGCTTAACCACAGGGGGCGATGGTGGCTACACCTTC. The chain couples TRBV7-3 to TRBJ1-2; 9 bases fit TRBD1. CDR3 size: 15 residues. Germline CDR1 SGHTA, CDR2 FQGTGA. With 0 bases clipped from V and 7 bases from J, the junction kept 6 bases outside the gene matches.